This TCR beta chain emerged from a study of blood T cell repertoires in COVID-19. This clone showed up just a few times. This same CDR3 is encoded by further DNA sequences in the sample. CDR3 length: 15 residues. The germline V gene encodes CDR1 SGHTA and CDR2 FQGNSA. V lost 5 bases and J lost 3; bases outside the gene matches: 4. Authors' methods: Researchers report that nucleated cell counts were estimated from reference gene primer amplification. The table came from immunoSEQ multiplex PCR; TCRdb's copy has only in-frame clones and leaves some out. That table is the source of V, J and clone size, and D and trimming were worked out from the DNA. The sample records approximately 160,000 clones, over 85% being singletons.

V is TRBV7-2 and J is TRBJ1-4; 9 positions agree with TRBD1. The sequenced sample was peripheral blood. The receptor's source is a woman aged 55 to 70 with COVID-19, enrolled during active disease. The CDR3 loop is CASSLDRGSNEKLFF. CDR3 DNA sequence: TGTGCCAGCAGCCTAGACAGGGGGTCTAATGAAAAACTGTTTTTT.